These 25 T cell receptor beta chains came from one sample sequenced in a study of CD8 T cells in ankylosing spondylitis. Study results and limitations: A motif of 7 or 8 highly homologous TCR beta variants was seen as apparently characteristic of ankylosing spondylitis blood.

These TCRs are of unknown antigen specificity. TCRdb fed the 5' RACE reads into MiXCR, producing one record per CDR3 protein. The profile shows fewer than 750,000 distinct CDR3 sequences, 15% to 20% of them singletons. Sequencing input: blood, either unsorted or a sorted T cell fraction (not recorded which). These receptors all stem from a male donor with ankylosing spondylitis.

The V gene is TRBV6-2 or TRBV6-3, the J gene TRBJ2-3; a possible D gene is TRBD2 (5 bases). The CDR3 has 15 residues. Looked up from germline, CDR1 is MNHEY and CDR2 is SVGEGT. V was shortened by 6 bases and J by 0 bases, with 13 bases between the two germline ends. The CDR3 loop reads CASRNSGGSTDTQYF. CDR3 bases: TGTGCCAGCAGGAACTCCGGAGGTAGCACAGATACGCAGTATTTT.

This clonotype was seen a handful of times. This chain joins TRBV12-3 or TRBV12-4 and TRBJ2-1, with D tentatively TRBD2 (6 bases). The V gene lost 0 bases and the J gene lost 3 bases, with 12 bases spanning the gap. The CDR3 contains 16 residues. CDR3 residues: CASSLAAGKGYNEQFF. CDR3 nucleotide sequence: TGTGCCAGCAGTTTAGCGGCGGGGAAGGGCTACAATGAGCAGTTCTTC.

V gene TRBV5-1 combines with J gene TRBJ2-1; 9 bases align to TRBD1. There are 16 residues in the CDR3. The V and J ends lost 0 bases and 3 bases, in that order; junction bases with no gene match: 4. Germline loops: CDR1 SGHRS, CDR2 YFSETQ. The CDR3 DNA reads as TGCGCCAGCAGCTTGGTCCGGACAGGGGACTACAATGAGCAGTTCTTC. This translates into CASSLVRTGDYNEQFF.

This clonotype showed up many times. This chain links TRBV6-5 with TRBJ2-7, with D hard to call. The CDR3 spans 13 residues. The V and J ends lost 2 bases and 2 bases respectively, with 7 bases between them. The V gene's germline CDR1 is MNHEY and CDR2 SVGAGI. The CDR3 nucleotides are TGTGCCAGCAGTTACAGGCGAGCCTACGAGCAGTACTTC. Amino acid sequence: CASSYRRAYEQYF.

The CDR3 coding sequence is TGCGCCAGCAGCCCCCTGGAACAGAACACTGAAGCTTTCTTT. Encoded protein: CASSPLEQNTEAFF. This sequence joins TRBV5-1 and TRBJ1-1; D gene ambiguous. CDR3 length: 14 residues. Trimming took 4 bases from V and 1 from J, leaving 11 bases between them. CDR1 is SGHRS, CDR2 YFSETQ, per germline.

This chain links TRBV6-5 with TRBJ2-2; D is uncertain. The ends were cut back, 4 bases at V and 8 bases at J, with 17 bases in the middle. Germline CDR1 and CDR2: MNHEY and SVGAGI. The CDR3 is 15 amino acids. CDR3 DNA sequence: TGTGCCAGCAGTTCCCGACTGGGGTCGTATGGGGAGCTGTTTTTT. This gives the protein CASSSRLGSYGELFF.

The V call is TRBV12-3 or TRBV12-4, the J call TRBJ1-1, with D perhaps TRBD1 (6 bases). This CDR3 is built from 13 residues. V lost 6 bases, J lost 4 bases, and 12 bases lay in between. CDR3 sequence: CASSQQGTTEAFF. CDR3 DNA: TGTGCCAGCAGCCAACAGGGAACCACTGAAGCTTTCTTT.

The CDR3 loop reads CSATRPAGPLNTEAFF. CDR3 DNA sequence: TGCAGTGCTACTAGACCCGCAGGGCCCTTGAACACTGAAGCTTTCTTT. The chain uses TRBV20-1 and TRBJ1-1; possibly TRBD1 for D (5 bases). The CDR3 runs to 16 residues. Germline V lookup: CDR1 DFQATT, CDR2 SNEGSKA (reference sequence). With 4 bases removed from V and 0 bases from J, the gap between germline ends came to 18 bases.

The rearrangement joins TRBV7-2 to TRBJ1-1, with D perhaps TRBD1 (5 bases). The V end was cut by 5 bases, the J end by 1 base, with 14 bases between. There are 15 residues in the CDR3. Per germline, CDR1 SGHTA and CDR2 FQGNSA. The CDR3 nucleotides are TGTGCCAGCAGCCCCCAGGGTCTGAGGAACACTGAAGCTTTCTTT. Translation gives CASSPQGLRNTEAFF.

The chain combines TRBV5-5 with TRBJ2-7; TRBD1 is a possible D gene (6 bases). CDR3 size: 17 residues. CDR1 and CDR2 from the germline V gene are SGHKS and YYEKEE (reference sequence). V was pared by 4 bases and J by 3 bases, with 23 bases between. CDR3 sequence (DNA): TGTGCCAGCAGCGTGGGCCTGGCAGGGGTATCCGTCTACGAGCAGTACTTC. It yields the protein CASSVGLAGVSVYEQYF.

This clonotype was seen at least ten times. The V and J genes are TRBV3-1 and TRBJ2-5, with D perhaps matching TRBD1 or TRBD2 (5 bases each). Trimming shortened V by 2 bases and J by 5 bases, and 15 bases separated the two germline ends. The CDR3 spans 15 residues. Germline assignment: CDR1 LGHDT and CDR2 YNNKEL (reference sequence). CDR3 region: CASSQPGRGGETQYF. CDR3 in DNA: TGTGCCAGCAGCCAACCCGGACGGGGCGGGGAGACCCAGTACTTC.

The J gene is TRBJ2-7, the V gene TRBV11-1; 8 positions agree with TRBD2. After removal of 5 bases from V and 0 bases from J, the junction contained 9 bases not matched to a gene. Germline V gene lookup returns CDR1 SGHAT and CDR2 FQDESV (reference sequence). This CDR3 comprises 16 residues. CDR3 DNA: TGTGCCAGCAGCACCCGACCTAGCGGGCTCTCCTACGAGCAGTACTTC. It codes for CASSTRPSGLSYEQYF.

The rearrangement links TRBV29-1 to TRBJ1-2; 7 nucleotides line up with TRBD1. The V gene end was trimmed by 3 bases and the J gene end by 4 bases; junction bases not matched to a gene: 5. The CDR3 spans 13 residues. The V gene's germline CDR1 is SQVTM and CDR2 ANQGSEA. CDR3 in DNA: TGCAGCGTTGATTTAGGGGGCAGCTATGGCTACACCTTC. Its translation: CSVDLGGSYGYTF. Full variable domain (outside the CDR3, taken from reference TRBV29-1 and TRBJ1-2): SAVISQKPSRDICQRGTSLTIQCQVDSQVTMMFWYRQQPGQSLTLIATANQGSEATYESGFVIDKFPISRPNLTFSTLTVSNMSPEDSSIYLCSVDLGGSYGYTFGSGTRLTVV.

This clonotype was detected only a few times. Here the CDR3 reads CASSVAWESGNTIYF. The DNA of the CDR3 is TGTGCCAGCAGCGTAGCCTGGGAGTCTGGAAACACCATATATTTT. The chain carries TRBV9 and TRBJ1-3; D not resolved. The germline V gene has CDR1 SGDLS and CDR2 YYNGEE. Between the trimmed V and J ends, which lost 0 bases and 1 base, there was a span of 8 bases. This CDR3 contains 15 residues.

This clonotype occurred a few times. The rearrangement joins TRBV12-3 or TRBV12-4 to TRBJ2-3; a weak D match, TRBD2 (7 bases). This CDR3 is built from 16 residues. V was shortened by 8 bases and J by 1 base, with 19 bases between the two germline ends. The CDR3 region is CASGARGGPRTDTQYF. Written as DNA, the CDR3 is TGTGCCAGCGGGGCAAGGGGGGGCCCCCGCACAGATACGCAGTATTTT.

This chain uses TRBV30 with TRBJ1-3; D is unresolved. The CDR3 runs to 13 residues. With 0 bases removed from V and 8 bases from J, the gap between germline ends came to 11 bases. The V gene's germline CDR1 is GTSNPN and CDR2 SVGIG (reference sequence). This CDR3 is CAWSVSAVDTIYF. CDR3 nucleotide sequence: TGTGCCTGGAGTGTATCCGCTGTTGACACCATATATTTT.

This clonotype was detected a few times. This chain uses TRBV5-6 with TRBJ2-1; 8 bases agree with TRBD2. Germline CDR1 is SGHDT and CDR2 is YYEEEE. This CDR3 spans 14 amino acids. The V segment lost 4 bases and the J segment 5 bases; nucleotides outside the gene matches: 5. Here the CDR3 reads CASSPGRADNEQFF. In DNA, the CDR3 is TGTGCCAGCAGCCCCGGGAGGGCCGACAATGAGCAGTTCTTC. Filled out from reference TRBV5-6 and TRBJ2-1, the complete variable domain reads DAGVTQSPTHLIKTRGQQVTLRCSPKSGHDTVSWYQQALGQGPQFIFQYYEEEERQRGNFPDRFSGHQFPNYSSELNVNALLLGDSALYLCASSPGRADNEQFFGPGTRLTVL.

The chain combines TRBV15 with TRBJ2-7; D might be TRBD1 (6 bases). Per germline, CDR1 LNHNV and CDR2 YYDKDF (reference sequence). The CDR3 has 13 amino acids. Deletions cut 7 bases from V and 1 base from J, with 11 bases between. The CDR3 protein is CATTQGPSYEQYF. The CDR3 DNA sequence: TGTGCCACCACCCAGGGGCCTTCCTACGAGCAGTACTTC.

This rearrangement joins TRBV7-9 to TRBJ1-6; unclear D gene. Germline CDR1 and CDR2: SEHNR and FQNEAQ (reference sequence). The CDR3 is 15 residues long. Deletions cut 5 bases from V and 6 bases from J, with 14 bases between. In DNA form, the CDR3 reads TGTGCCAGCAGCCCAACCACCGTAGGTAATTCACCCCTCCACTTT. Its translation is CASSPTTVGNSPLHF.

This clonotype was detected a few times. The chain carries TRBV20-1 and TRBJ2-3, with 10 bases lining up with TRBD2. The V and J ends lost 3 bases and 5 bases, in that order; junction bases with no gene match: 11. This CDR3 is 16 amino acids long. CDR1 is DFQATT and CDR2 is SNEGSKA in the germline V gene (reference sequence). This CDR3 reads CSASGLAGDPGDTQYF. The CDR3 region has the DNA TGCAGTGCTAGCGGGCTAGCGGGGGATCCGGGAGATACGCAGTATTTT.

The gene calls are TRBV7-9 and TRBJ1-4; 8 bases agree with TRBD1. This CDR3 has 16 residues. CDR1 is SEHNR and CDR2 is FQNEAQ in the germline V gene (reference sequence). V was pared by 6 bases and J by 2 bases, with 8 bases of the junction left unmatched. The CDR3 spells CASSLAGGATNEKLFF. The CDR3 DNA follows: TGTGCCAGCAGTCTCGCAGGGGGCGCGACTAATGAAAAACTGTTTTTT.

A word on this clonotype: One base away lies a much larger clone, so this may be a sequencing read error. This sequence joins TRBV5-1 and TRBJ1-5; D remains unclear. The germline CDR1 and CDR2 sequences are SGHRS and YFSETQ. The CDR3 contains 12 residues. The CDR3 DNA is TGCGGCAGCAGCTTGGAGGGTCAGCCCCAGCATTTT. The encoded protein is CGSSLEGQPQHF. The complete variable domain, with remaining parts taken from reference TRBV5-1 and TRBJ1-5, reads KAGVTQTPRYLIKTRGQQVTLSCSPISGHRSVSWYQQTPGQGLQFLFEYFSETQRNKGNFPGRFSGRQFSNSRSEMNVSTLELGDSALYLCGSSLEGQPQHFGDGTRLSIL.

Only a few counts were recorded for this clonotype. The chain uses TRBV20-1 and TRBJ2-5; D not resolved. The ends were cut back, 5 bases at V and 8 bases at J, with 12 bases in the middle. This CDR3 contains 11 residues. Per the germline V gene, CDR1 is DFQATT and CDR2 is SNEGSKA (reference sequence). This chain's CDR3 is CSALRSETQYF. In nucleotides, the CDR3 is TGCAGTGCTCTTCGAAGCGAAACCCAGTACTTC.

There are many counts of this clonotype. V and J are TRBV20-1 and TRBJ1-1; D is possibly TRBD1 (6 bases). Germline lookup yields CDR1 DFQATT and CDR2 SNEGSKA (reference sequence). V lost 3 bases, J lost 1 base, and 12 bases lay in between. This CDR3 is 14 amino acids long. This CDR3 is CSARGAGQNTEAFF. The CDR3 DNA reads TGCAGTGCTAGGGGGGCGGGCCAGAACACTGAAGCTTTCTTT.

J is TRBJ1-3 and V is TRBV30; 8 nucleotides agree with TRBD1. Trimming at V came to 3 bases and at J to 2 bases, leaving 3 bases not matched to a gene. This CDR3 contains 14 residues. The germline CDR1 and CDR2 sequences are GTSNPN and SVGIG (reference sequence). Here the CDR3 reads CAWRTTGAGNTIYF. CDR3 nucleotide sequence: TGTGCCTGGAGGACGACAGGGGCTGGAAACACCATATATTTT.